Each of the 5 T cell receptor beta chains below was sequenced from the same sample in a study of cytomegalovirus exposure and HLA in healthy donors. The study ran its PCR with 60 Vbeta and 13 Jbeta primers. Produced via immunoSEQ multiplex PCR; TCRdb's table is partial and in-frame only. This table has 55,000 to 80,000 clones, around 70% appearing once. Sequences were obtained from PBMCs. The receptor source for this set is a man aged 35 to 55 in good health and CMV-seropositive.

The genes are TRBV4-2 and TRBJ2-1, with TRBD2 identical over 9 bases. J was trimmed by 3 bases and V by 0 bases; bases with no gene match: 6. The CDR3 loop spans 17 amino acids. The V gene's germline CDR1 is LGHNA and CDR2 YNFKEQ. This chain's CDR3 is CASSQDLGTSYYNEQFF. The DNA for the CDR3 is TGTGCCAGCAGCCAAGATTTGGGGACTAGCTACTACAATGAGCAGTTCTTC.

J is TRBJ2-2 and V is TRBV2, with a weak D call TRBD2 (5 bases). This CDR3 region has 13 residues. Germline V CDR1 and CDR2: SNHLY, FYNNEI. V was trimmed by 7 bases and J by 5 bases, leaving 11 bases between them. Written as DNA, the CDR3 is TGTGCCAGCATGGGTAGGGAGACCGGGGAGCTGTTTTTT. The encoded protein is CASMGRETGELFF.

This clone was seen a handful of times. The DNA of the CDR3 is TGTGCCAGCAGTGCTAACGAGCAGTACTTC. Its translation is CASSANEQYF. The chain uses TRBV2 and TRBJ2-7; D remains ambiguous. This CDR3 comprises 10 residues. Between the trimmed V and J ends, which lost 4 bases and 5 bases, there was a span of 3 bases. CDR1 and CDR2 (germline): SNHLY, FYNNEI.

This rearrangement joins TRBV18 to TRBJ2-3, with a tentative D call TRBD1 (5 bases). The CDR3 totals 15 residues. Trimming removed 3 bases from V and 2 bases from J, with 12 bases in between. Looked up from germline, CDR1 is KGHSH and CDR2 is LQKENI. The CDR3 spells CASSPNGRDTDTQYF. For the CDR3, the DNA is TGTGCCAGCTCACCGAACGGCAGGGACACAGATACGCAGTATTTT.

The DNA for the CDR3 is TGCGCCAGCAAGGGACTAGCCTCCAATGAGCAGTTCTTC. Translating it yields CASKGLASNEQFF. This chain connects TRBV5-1 to TRBJ2-1; TRBD2 agrees at 9 bases. Per germline, CDR1 SGHRS and CDR2 YFSETQ. V was clipped by 6 bases and J by 6 bases; unmatched bases: 4. This CDR3 has 13 residues.